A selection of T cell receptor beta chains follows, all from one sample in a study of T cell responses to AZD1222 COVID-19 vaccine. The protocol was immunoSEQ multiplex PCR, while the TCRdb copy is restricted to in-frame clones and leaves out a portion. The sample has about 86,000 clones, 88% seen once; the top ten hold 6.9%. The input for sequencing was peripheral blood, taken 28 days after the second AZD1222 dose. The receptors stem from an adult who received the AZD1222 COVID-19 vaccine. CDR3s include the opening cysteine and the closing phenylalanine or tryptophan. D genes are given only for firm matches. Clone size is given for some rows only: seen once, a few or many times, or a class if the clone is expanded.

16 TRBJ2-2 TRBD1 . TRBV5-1 TGCGCCAGCAGTTACATTGGGACAGGGACCACCGGGGAGCTGTTTTTT CASSYIGTGTTGELFF
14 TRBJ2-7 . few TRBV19 TGTGCCAGTAGTTCACAGCTCAGACAATACGAGCAGTACTTC CASSSQLRQYEQYF
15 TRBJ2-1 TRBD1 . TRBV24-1 TGTGCCACCAGTGATTCCGGGACAGCGCGGGATGAGCAGTTCTTC CATSDSGTARDEQFF
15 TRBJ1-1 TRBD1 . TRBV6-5 TGTGCCAGCAGTTTTTCAGGGGGCTGGAACACTGAAGCTTTCTTT CASSFSGGWNTEAFF
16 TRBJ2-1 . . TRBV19 TGTGCCAGTAGTATAGGGAAAGGGGAGGCCTACAATGAGCAGTTCTTC CASSIGKGEAYNEQFF
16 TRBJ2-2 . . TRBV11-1 TGTGCCAGCAGCTTAGGGGCGGGACCGAACACCGGGGAGCTGTTTTTT CASSLGAGPNTGELFF
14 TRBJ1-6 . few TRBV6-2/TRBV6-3 TGTGCCAGCAGTTATGCCGGGGAAAATTCACCCCTCCACTTT CASSYAGENSPLHF
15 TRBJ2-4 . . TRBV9 TGTGCCAGCAGCGTAGAGGGGGGAGCCAAAAACATTCAGTACTTC CASSVEGGAKNIQYF
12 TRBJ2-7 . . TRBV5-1 TGCGCCAGCAGCGCGGATAGCTACGAGCAGTACTTC CASSADSYEQYF
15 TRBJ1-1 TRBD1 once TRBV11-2 TGTGCCAGCGACCGAAACAGGGGAGCCGGCACTGAAGCTTTCTTT CASDRNRGAGTEAFF
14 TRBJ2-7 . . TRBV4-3 TGCGCCAGCAGCCAAACCCAGGGGACCTACGAGCAGTACTTC CASSQTQGTYEQYF
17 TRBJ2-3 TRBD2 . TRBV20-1 TGCAGTGCTAGTGGGACTAGCGGGCGAATAAACACAGATACGCAGTATTTT CSASGTSGRINTDTQYF
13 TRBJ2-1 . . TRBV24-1 TGTGCCACCCGGGACGCCTCCTACAATGAGCAGTTCTTC CATRDASYNEQFF
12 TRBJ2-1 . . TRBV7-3 TGTGCCAGCAGCTCCCGAGGAAATGAGCAGTTCTTC CASSSRGNEQFF
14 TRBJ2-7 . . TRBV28 TGTGCCAGCAGTTTAGGTCGGGGAGTCGACGAGCAGTACTTC CASSLGRGVDEQYF
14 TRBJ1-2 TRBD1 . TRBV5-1 TGCGCCAGCAGCCCAAACAGGGGGAACTATGGCTACACCTTC CASSPNRGNYGYTF
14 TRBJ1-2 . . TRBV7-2 TGTGCCAGCAGCTTAGAACAGGCGAGGGGCCGCTACACCTTC CASSLEQARGRYTF
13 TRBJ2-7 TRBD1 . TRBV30 TGTGCCTGGGGACAGGGGGCAACATACGAGCAGTACTTC CAWGQGATYEQYF
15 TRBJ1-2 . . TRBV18 TGTGCCAGCTCACCCCAGGACGGAGTTAACTATGGCTACACCTTC CASSPQDGVNYGYTF
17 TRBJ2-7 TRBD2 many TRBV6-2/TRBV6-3 TGTGCCAGCAGCCAAGGGACTAGCGGACCCTTCTCCTACGAGCAGTACTTC CASSQGTSGPFSYEQYF
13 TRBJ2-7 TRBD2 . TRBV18 TGTGCCAGCTCCCTAGCGGAGTCCTACGAGCAGTGCTTC CASSLAESYEQCF
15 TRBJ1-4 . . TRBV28 TGTGCCAGCAGTTTCAGGGCAGGCGCTAATGAAAAACTGTTTTTT CASSFRAGANEKLFF
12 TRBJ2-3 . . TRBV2 TGTGCCAGCAGTTCTTACACAGATACGCAGTATTTT CASSSYTDTQYF
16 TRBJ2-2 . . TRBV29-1 TGCAGCGTTAAAACCGGGACCGCAGGGAACACCGGGGAGCTGTTTTTT CSVKTGTAGNTGELFF
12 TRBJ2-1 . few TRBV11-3 TGTGCCAGCAGCCCAGGGTTGGATGAGCAGTTCTTC CASSPGLDEQFF
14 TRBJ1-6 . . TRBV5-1 TGCGCCAGCAGCTTGGGACAGCCTAATTCACCCCTCCACTTT CASSLGQPNSPLHF
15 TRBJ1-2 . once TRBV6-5 TGTGCCAGCAGTCAATCTGGCAGACGATCCTATGGCTACACCTTC CASSQSGRRSYGYTF
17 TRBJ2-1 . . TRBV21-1 TGTGCCAGCAGCGAACTACCCCAAGACCGGGACAGCATTAAGCAGTTCTTC CASSELPQDRDSIKQFF
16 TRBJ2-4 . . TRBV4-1 TGCGCCAGCAGCCAAGATCCTGGGGTAGCCAAAAACATTCAGTACTTC CASSQDPGVAKNIQYF
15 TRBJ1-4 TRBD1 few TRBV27 TGTGCCAGCAGTTCCGACAGGGGGCGGAGTGAAAAACTGTTTTTT CASSSDRGRSEKLFF
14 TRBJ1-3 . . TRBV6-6 TGTGCCAGCAGTTCCGGACAGTCTGGAAACACCATATATTTT CASSSGQSGNTIYF
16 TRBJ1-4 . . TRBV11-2 TGTGCCAGCAGCCGCAGAAGCGGACAGAGTAATGAAAAACTGTTTTTT CASSRRSGQSNEKLFF
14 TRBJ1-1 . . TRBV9 TGTGCCAGCAGCGTGGAGTCAGTGAACACTGAAGCTTTCTTT CASSVESVNTEAFF
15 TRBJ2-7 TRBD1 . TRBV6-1 TGTGCCAGCAGCGAAGACAGGGGGCTTGCCTACGAGCAGTACTTC CASSEDRGLAYEQYF
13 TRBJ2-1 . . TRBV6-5 TGTGCCAGCAGTTACCGGCAGGGTATTGAGCAGTTCTTC CASSYRQGIEQFF
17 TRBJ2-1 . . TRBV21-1 TGTGCCAGCAGCAAAGCCCTAGCGGGAGTAGAAATGAGTGAGCAGTTCTTC CASSKALAGVEMSEQFF
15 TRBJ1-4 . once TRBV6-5 TGTGCCAGCAGAAGAAACAGGGTGGCGGGTGAAAAACTGTTTTTT CASRRNRVAGEKLFF
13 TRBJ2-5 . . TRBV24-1 TGTGCCACCAGACGAGGAAGCCAAGAGACCCAGTACTTC CATRRGSQETQYF
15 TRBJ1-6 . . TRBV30 TGTGCCCGGGGACCGTTGAGCTCCTATAATTCACCCCTCCACTTT CARGPLSSYNSPLHF
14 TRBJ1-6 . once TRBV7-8 TGTGCCAGCAGCGACGGACCCCAGGCTTCACCCCTCCACTTT CASSDGPQASPLHF
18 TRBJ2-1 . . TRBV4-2 TGTGCCAGCAGCCAAGAGGCTGCGGGAATATGGTCCTACAATGAGCAGTTCTTC CASSQEAAGIWSYNEQFF
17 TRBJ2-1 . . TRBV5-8 TGTGCCAGCAGCTTGGGCGTTGACCTCGACAGCTACAATGAGCAGTTCTTC CASSLGVDLDSYNEQFF
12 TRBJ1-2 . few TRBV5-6 TGTGCCAGCAGCCGTGATCGGTATGGCTACACCTTC CASSRDRYGYTF
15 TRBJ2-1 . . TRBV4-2 TGTGCCAGCAGCCAAAATCGGGACGACCTCAATGAGCAGTTCTTC CASSQNRDDLNEQFF
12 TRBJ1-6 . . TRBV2 TGTGCCAGCAGTGAGTTTGCTTCACCCCTCCACTTT CASSEFASPLHF
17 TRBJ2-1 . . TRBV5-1 TGCGCCAGCAGCTTGTTTAACTATTATGGGAGTCGGGATGAGCAGTTCTTC CASSLFNYYGSRDEQFF
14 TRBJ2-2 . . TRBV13 TGTGCCAGCAGCTGGGGGGGACAGTCCGGGGAGCTGTTTTTT CASSWGGQSGELFF
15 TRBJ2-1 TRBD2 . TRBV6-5 TGTGCCAGCACTTCGGCGGGAGACCCCTACAATGAGCAGTTCTTC CASTSAGDPYNEQFF
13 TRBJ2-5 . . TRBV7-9 TGTGCCAGCAGTCCACGGGAGCGCGAGACCCAGTACTTC CASSPRERETQYF
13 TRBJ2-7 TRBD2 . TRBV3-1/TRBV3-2 TGTGCCAGCAGCCAAGTCGGGACTAGAGTGCAGTACTTC CASSQVGTRVQYF
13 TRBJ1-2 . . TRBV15 TGTGCCACCAGCAGAGCCGGGGTTCCCGGCTACACCTTC CATSRAGVPGYTF
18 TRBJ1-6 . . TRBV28 TGTGCCAGCAGTCCCCGGTACGTCCGGGACAAAGGAAATTCACCCCTCCACTTT CASSPRYVRDKGNSPLHF
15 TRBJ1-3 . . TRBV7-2 TGTGCCAGCAGCTTATCAGGGTTTGGGGGAAACACCATATATTTT CASSLSGFGGNTIYF
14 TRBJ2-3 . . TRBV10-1 TGCGCCAGCCGACTGGGGCTTGGCACAGATACGCAGTATTTT CASRLGLGTDTQYF
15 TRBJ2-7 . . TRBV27 TGTGCCAGCAGCCCAGCCCGGACAGCGACCTACGAGCAGTACTTC CASSPARTATYEQYF
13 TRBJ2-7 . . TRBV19 TGTGCCAGTAGTAGCACGGCTACCTACGAGCAGTACTTC CASSSTATYEQYF
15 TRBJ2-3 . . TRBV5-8 TGTGCCAGCAGCTTACAGGGAAGTAACACAGATACGCAGTATTTT CASSLQGSNTDTQYF
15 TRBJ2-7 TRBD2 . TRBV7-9 TGTGCCAGCAGCTCGATAGCGGGAGGGCCTTACGAGCAGTACTTC CASSSIAGGPYEQYF
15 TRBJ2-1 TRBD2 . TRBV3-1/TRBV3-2 TGTGCCAGCAGCCTTGGGACTAGCGTTTACAATGAGCAGTTCTTC CASSLGTSVYNEQFF
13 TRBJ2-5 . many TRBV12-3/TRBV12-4 TGTGCCAGCAGGTTGGGTCTCCAAGAGACCCAGTACTTC CASRLGLQETQYF